Each of the 15 T cell receptor beta chains below was sequenced from the same sample in a study of blood T cell repertoires in COVID-19. Assay used: immunoSEQ multiplex PCR; TCRdb lists only in-frame clones, some missing. The sample has roughly 80,000 clones; roughly 80% are singletons. The sequenced sample was peripheral blood. Receptor source: a human donor in a cohort sampled during active COVID-19.

Written as DNA, the CDR3 is TGCGCCAGCAGCCGTTCAGGCCCAACTAATGAAAAACTGTTTTTT. As protein: CASSRSGPTNEKLFF. J is TRBJ1-4 and V is TRBV5-1; D gene uncertain. The CDR3 totals 15 residues. The V and J ends lost 4 bases and 0 bases respectively, with 10 bases between them. CDR1 SGHRS and CDR2 YFSETQ come from the germline V gene. The full variable domain, with the rest looked up from reference TRBV5-1 and TRBJ1-4, is KAGVTQTPRYLIKTRGQQVTLSCSPISGHRSVSWYQQTPGQGLQFLFEYFSETQRNKGNFPGRFSGRQFSNSRSEMNVSTLELGDSALYLCASSRSGPTNEKLFFGSGTQLSVL.

The chain carries TRBV29-1 and TRBJ2-5; possibly TRBD2 for D (5 bases). From germline, CDR1 is SQVTM and CDR2 ANQGSEA. V was trimmed by 8 bases and J by 5 bases, leaving 15 bases between them. CDR3 size: 12 residues. The CDR3 here is CSLLDSGETQYF. CDR3 bases: TGCAGCTTACTGGACTCTGGGGAGACCCAGTACTTC.

This clone was observed once. In nucleotides, the CDR3 is TGTGCCAGCAGTTTAGAGGTGAACACTGAAGCTTTCTTT. Protein product: CASSLEVNTEAFF. The J gene is TRBJ1-1, the V gene TRBV27; no clear D gene. Trimming stripped 2 bases from V and 0 bases from J, with 4 bases between. CDR3 length: 13 amino acids. The germline V gene has CDR1 MNHEY and CDR2 SMNVEV (reference sequence).

The rearrangement joins TRBV2 to TRBJ2-4, with TRBD2 identical over 13 bases. Unmatched junction bases numbered 14, after V lost 0 bases and J lost 15 bases. CDR3 length: 17 residues. Germline V lookup: CDR1 SNHLY, CDR2 FYNNEI. CDR3 coding DNA: TGTGCCAGCAGTGAAGCAGTAACCCGACTAGCGGGGGGCCTCCGGTACTTC. Protein sequence: CASSEAVTRLAGGLRYF.

This clone was picked up a small number of times. The V gene is TRBV7-9, the J gene TRBJ2-7, with 7 bases aligning to TRBD1. The CDR3 sequence is 15 residues long. The V gene's germline CDR1 is SEHNR and CDR2 FQNEAQ (reference sequence). The trim removed 5 bases at V and 5 bases at J, leaving 12 bases unmatched. DNA of the CDR3: TGTGCCAGCAGCGAGACAGGGACCTACAGCCACGAGCAGTACTTC. Protein sequence: CASSETGTYSHEQYF.

The V gene is TRBV5-1, the J gene TRBJ2-5, with 9 nucleotides matching TRBD1. The germline CDR1 and CDR2 sequences are SGHRS and YFSETQ. V gave up 2 bases and J gave up 5 bases; unmatched junction bases: 7. This CDR3 contains 15 residues. Here the CDR3 reads CASSLGTGHSETQYF. CDR3 nucleotide sequence: TGCGCCAGCAGCTTAGGGACAGGGCATTCGGAGACCCAGTACTTC.

This chain links TRBV10-1 with TRBJ2-1, with 9 bases aligning to TRBD1. This CDR3 comprises 21 residues. V was clipped by 1 base and J by 4 bases; unmatched bases: 20. From germline, CDR1 is WNHNN and CDR2 SYGVQD (reference sequence). The CDR3 DNA reads as TGCGCCAGCAGTGAGTTGAGGGACAGGGACACAATAGACCTGGCGTACAATGAGCAGTTCTTC. Translating it yields CASSELRDRDTIDLAYNEQFF.

The genes are TRBV3-1 (or the pseudogene TRBV3-2) and TRBJ2-5; D uncertain. The CDR3 runs to 11 residues. Trimming shortened V by 6 bases and J by 3 bases, and 5 bases separated the two germline ends. Looked up from germline, CDR1 is LGHDT and CDR2 is YNNKEL (reference sequence). The CDR3: CASSLEETQYF. The CDR3, as DNA: TGTGCCAGCAGTCTCGAAGAGACCCAGTACTTC.

The chain uses TRBV2 and TRBJ2-7; maybe TRBD1 (5 bases). V was trimmed by 1 base and J by 2 bases, leaving 12 bases between them. The CDR3 runs 15 residues. Germline values: CDR1 SNHLY, CDR2 FYNNEI. The CDR3 DNA follows: TGTGCCAGCAGTGAAGGAAGGGGTCGAACCTACGAGCAGTACTTC. Translating it yields CASSEGRGRTYEQYF.

The chain employs TRBV5-1 and TRBJ1-2; the match to TRBD1 covers 8 bases. CDR1 and CDR2 from the germline V gene are SGHRS and YFSETQ. The J segment lost 8 bases and the V segment lost 6 bases, leaving 9 bases of the junction unmatched. This CDR3 comprises 13 residues. The CDR3 protein is CASMEAGGAGYTF. The CDR3 DNA reads as TGCGCCAGCATGGAAGCAGGGGGCGCGGGCTACACCTTC.

This chain uses TRBV19 with TRBJ1-4, with 8 bases identical to TRBD1. The germline gives CDR1 LNHDA, CDR2 SQIVND (reference sequence). V trimming: 5 bases; J trimming: 7 bases; junction bases outside the gene matches: 9. The CDR3 has 15 residues. The CDR3 spells CASSSFTGGSEKLFF. The CDR3 bases are TGTGCCAGTAGTTCCTTCACAGGGGGGTCTGAAAAACTGTTTTTT.

CDR3 bases: TGTGCCAGCAGGGGGGGACAGGAGATGAACACTGAAGCTTTCTTT. Translation: CASRGGQEMNTEAFF. V gene TRBV2 combines with J gene TRBJ1-1; 8 bases line up with TRBD1. The CDR3 is made up of 15 amino acids. Germline values: CDR1 SNHLY, CDR2 FYNNEI. Germline trimming cut 6 bases from V and 0 bases from J; bases unmatched to any gene: 6.

The V gene is TRBV7-9, the J gene TRBJ1-2, with TRBD1 identical over 8 bases. The CDR3 is 14 amino acids. The V gene end was trimmed by 5 bases and the J gene end by 4 bases; junction bases not matched to a gene: 6. Per germline, CDR1 SEHNR and CDR2 FQNEAQ (reference sequence). DNA for the CDR3: TGTGCCAGCAGCCAAGTGGGACAGGCCTATGGCTACACCTTC. Its translation: CASSQVGQAYGYTF.

The chain couples TRBV11-2 to TRBJ1-1, with TRBD1 matching over 8 bases. The V segment lost 5 bases and the J segment 4 bases; nucleotides outside the gene matches: 12. Germline CDR1 is SGHAT and CDR2 is FQNNGV. CDR3 length: 16 residues. CDR3 DNA: TGTGCCAGCAGCCCAGTCCTACAGGGGGGCCCCACTGAAGCTTTCTTT. It yields the protein CASSPVLQGGPTEAFF. Combining the CDR3 with reference TRBV11-2 and TRBJ1-1 gives the whole variable domain EAGVAQSPRYKIIEKRQSVAFWCNPISGHATLYWYQQILGQGPKLLIQFQNNGVVDDSQLPKDRFSAERLKGVDSTLKIQPAKLEDSAVYLCASSPVLQGGPTEAFFGQGTRLTVV.

The chain employs TRBV2 and TRBJ2-7; TRBD1 agrees at 7 bases. Per the germline V gene, CDR1 is SNHLY and CDR2 is FYNNEI. The CDR3 sequence is 14 residues long. V lost 6 bases to trimming and J lost 3 bases; unmatched junction nucleotides: 8. The CDR3 coding sequence is TGTGCCAGCAGGGAACAGGGGAGAGGCTACGAGCAGTACTTC. Translated, it gives CASREQGRGYEQYF.